These 10 T cell receptor beta chains were sequenced from one sample in a study of blood T cell repertoires in COVID-19. Here immunoSEQ multiplex PCR was the method, and the copy in TCRdb shows in-frame clones only, minus some. This table holds tens of thousands of clones, around 86% found once. Material: peripheral blood. These receptors originate from a human donor in a cohort sampled during active COVID-19.

This clone showed up just once. This chain uses TRBV5-1 with TRBJ2-7, with TRBD2 identical over 9 bases. The V gene end was trimmed by 4 bases and the J gene end by 6 bases; junction bases not matched to a gene: 11. There are 15 residues in the CDR3. Germline loops: CDR1 SGHRS, CDR2 YFSETQ. CDR3 sequence reads: CASSPFSGSSGEQYF. The DNA of the CDR3 is TGCGCCAGCAGCCCCTTTAGCGGGAGTTCCGGCGAGCAGTACTTC.

V and J are TRBV7-3 and TRBJ2-1; 13 nucleotides line up with TRBD2. The germline gives CDR1 SGHTA, CDR2 FQGTGA. The CDR3 sequence is 15 residues long. After removal of 6 bases from V and 14 bases from J, the junction contained 13 bases not matched to a gene. The DNA of the CDR3 is TGTGCCAGCAGTCCCGGGACTAGCGGGGCCACCGGGAAGTTCTTC. Protein: CASSPGTSGATGKFF.

This chain connects TRBV19 to TRBJ1-5; the D gene is possibly TRBD1 (5 bases). CDR3 length equals 17 residues. Germline CDR1 and CDR2: LNHDA and SQIVND (reference sequence). The V end was cut by 0 bases, the J end by 0 bases, with 12 bases between. CDR3 sequence (DNA): TGTGCCAGTAGTATAGATGGGGGACTTTATAGCAATCAGCCCCAGCATTTT. Its protein product is CASSIDGGLYSNQPQHF.

The table lists this clone with a count of one. The chain uses TRBV12-3 or TRBV12-4 and TRBJ1-2, with D maybe TRBD1 (6 bases). V lost 6 bases to trimming and J lost 6 bases, with 8 bases between them. CDR3 length: 11 amino acids. CDR3 DNA sequence: TGTGCCAGCAGAACAGGGCATGGCTACACCTTC. Its translation is CASRTGHGYTF.

This clone was seen only a few times. The chain carries TRBV6-5 and TRBJ2-7, with 11 bases identical to TRBD1. Germline values: CDR1 MNHEY, CDR2 SVGAGI. J was trimmed by 6 bases and V by 6 bases; bases with no gene match: 10. CDR3 length: 15 residues. The CDR3 nucleotides are TGTGCCAGCAGCTTTTCCGGGACAGGGGGACGCGAGCAGTACTTC. This codes for CASSFSGTGGREQYF.

This clone showed up just once. J is TRBJ1-1 and V is TRBV11-3; D might be TRBD1 (5 bases). The CDR3 has 13 amino acids. V was pared by 5 bases and J by 1 base, with 8 bases between. CDR1 and CDR2 from the germline V gene are SGHNT and YENEEA. The CDR3 DNA is TGTGCCAGCAGCATTACAGGGAACACTGAAGCTTTCTTT. This codes for CASSITGNTEAFF.

The rearrangement joins TRBV7-9 to TRBJ1-6; 9 bases map to TRBD1. V shed 5 bases and J 8 bases; nucleotides not matched to a gene: 7. The CDR3 consists of 15 residues. CDR1 and CDR2 (germline): SEHNR, FQNEAQ (reference sequence). The CDR3 is CASSPMGQGDSPLHF. The CDR3 DNA reads TGTGCCAGCAGCCCCATGGGACAGGGAGATTCACCCCTCCACTTT. Looking up the rest from reference TRBV7-9 and TRBJ1-6 gives the full variable domain: DTGVSQNPRHKITKRGQNVTFRCDPISEHNRLYWYRQTLGQGPEFLTYFQNEAQLEKSRLLSDRFSAERPKGSFSTLEIQRTEQGDSAMYLCASSPMGQGDSPLHFGNGTRLTVT.

The gene calls are TRBV19 and TRBJ1-1; D remains unclear. This CDR3 contains 12 residues. Germline assignment: CDR1 LNHDA and CDR2 SQIVND (reference sequence). Trimming removed 6 bases at V and 0 bases at J, with 5 bases between. CDR3 sequence: CASSYLNTEAFF. CDR3 coding DNA: TGTGCCAGTAGCTATCTGAACACTGAAGCTTTCTTT.

The chain combines TRBV24-1 with TRBJ2-5, with D perhaps matching TRBD2 (5 bases). With 4 bases removed from V and 0 bases from J, the gap between germline ends came to 11 bases. The CDR3 covers 15 residues. Looked up from germline, CDR1 is KGHDR and CDR2 is SFDVKD. The CDR3 nucleotides read TGTGCCACCAGTGACGGCGGGCGGTACCAAGAGACCCAGTACTTC. Translation gives CATSDGGRYQETQYF.

V gene TRBV19 combines with J gene TRBJ2-7; TRBD1 agrees at 9 bases. V trimming: 4 bases; J trimming: 5 bases; junction bases outside the gene matches: 3. CDR1 is LNHDA and CDR2 is SQIVND in the germline V gene (reference sequence). The CDR3 length is 13 residues. The CDR3 loop reads CASSTDRGDEQYF. CDR3 sequence (DNA): TGTGCCAGTAGTACGGACAGGGGAGACGAGCAGTACTTC.